Listed below are T cell receptor beta chains from one sample, sequenced in a study of cytomegalovirus exposure and HLA in healthy donors. Only in-frame clones appear in the TCRdb table, and some are missing; sequencing was by immunoSEQ multiplex PCR. The sample lists 150,000 to 180,000 clones, over 60% occurring once. Sample: PBMCs. Every receptor here comes from a woman between 35 and 50 years old in good health and CMV-seronegative. CDR3s include the opening cysteine and the closing phenylalanine or tryptophan. D genes are given only for firm matches. Only some rows state a clone size, as once, few, many or a class for expanded clones.

CDR3 length	clone size	V gene	J gene	D gene	CDR3 DNA	CDR3 protein
17	NA	TRBV7-9	TRBJ2-6	TRBD1	TGTGCCAGCAGCTTACGACAGGGCTCGAATGGGGCCAACGTCCTGACTTTC	CASSLRQGSNGANVLTF
12	NA	TRBV4-2	TRBJ1-5	NA	TGTGCCAGCAGCCAAGGAGATCAGCCCCAGCATTTT	CASSQGDQPQHF
16	NA	TRBV7-2	TRBJ1-6	NA	TGTGCCAGCAGCTCTGACCCGGGACTTCGGAATTCACCCCTCCACTTT	CASSSDPGLRNSPLHF
12	NA	TRBV6-1	TRBJ1-5	NA	TGTGCCAGCATTGGCAGGGGCGAGCCCCAGCATTTT	CASIGRGEPQHF
14	NA	TRBV28	TRBJ1-1	NA	TGTGCCAGCCAATTGGGGGGTCAGAACACTGAAGCTTTCTTT	CASQLGGQNTEAFF
13	NA	TRBV6-5	TRBJ1-5	NA	TGTGCCAGCAGTCTAGATAGCAATCAGCCCCAGCATTTT	CASSLDSNQPQHF
15	NA	TRBV18	TRBJ2-5	NA	TGTGCCAGCTCACTCCCGTGGGGGGAGGAGGAGACCCAGTACTTC	CASSLPWGEEETQYF
15	NA	TRBV5-6	TRBJ2-6	NA	TGTGCCAGCAGTCCCGACAAGCCTGGGGCCAACGTCCTGACTTTC	CASSPDKPGANVLTF
15	NA	TRBV5-1	TRBJ2-1	TRBD2	TGCGCCAGCAGCTCCTCCGGGACTAGCGGGGTTAGGCAGTTCTTC	CASSSSGTSGVRQFF
14	once	TRBV11-2	TRBJ2-3	NA	TGTGCCAGCAGCTTAGATCAGGCAGGCCATACGCAGTATTTT	CASSLDQAGHTQYF
12	NA	TRBV5-1	TRBJ1-2	NA	TGCGCCAGCAGCTCAGGACAGTATGGCTACACCTTC	CASSSGQYGYTF
16	NA	TRBV6-1	TRBJ1-1	NA	TGTGCCAGCAGTGAAGCGGTTTTTTCGGAGGGCACTGAAGCTTTCTTT	CASSEAVFSEGTEAFF
15	NA	TRBV13	TRBJ1-5	NA	TGTGCCAGCAGCCTTCGTAGAGGGAGCAATCAGCCCCAGCATTTT	CASSLRRGSNQPQHF
15	NA	TRBV28	TRBJ1-1	NA	TGTGCCAGCAGTCCTATTTCCCCCGAGAACACTGAAGCTTTCTTT	CASSPISPENTEAFF
13	NA	TRBV19	TRBJ2-5	TRBD1	TGTGCCAGTAAGGAGACAGGGCAAGAGACCCAGTACTTC	CASKETGQETQYF